This T cell receptor (beta chain) was captured by sequencing in a study of shared clonotypes between healthy human individuals. The junction had 3 bases not matched to a gene; V was cut back by 0 bases and J by 2 bases. This CDR3 has 16 amino acids. The germline V gene has CDR1 SGDLS and CDR2 YYNGEE. The assay used deep level. Assay: immunoSEQ multiplex PCR; the TCRdb copy retains only in-frame clones and omits some. The table includes about 680,000 clones, 60% to 75% detected once. This TCR was recovered from a woman in her 30s in good health. The chain recombines TRBV9 with TRBJ2-1; 9 bases line up with TRBD2. The sequencing input was memory CD4+ T cells sorted from blood. Subset denoted: CD45RA-negative fraction. CDR3 residues: CASSVVPSGTYNEQFF. CDR3 in DNA: TGTGCCAGCAGCGTAGTACCTAGCGGGACCTACAATGAGCAGTTCTTC.